Sample share makes the clone carrying this TCR beta chain medium-sized. Its antigen is undetermined. The template was RNA from unsorted bulk tissue. This non-tumor lung sample came from over 3 cm beyond the tumor edge. Between August and November 2014, newly diagnosed, chemotherapy-naive lung cancer patients underwent thoracic surgery in China. This specimen comes from a study of tumor and adjacent non-tumor tissue in lung cancer. Findings of the study overall: Shorter survival was associated with higher TCR diversity in tumors.

TCRbeta libraries were built with three rounds of nested PCR, modified from ARM-PCR. TCRdb itself ran the multiplex PCR reads through MiXCR, one entry per CDR3 protein. Of tens of thousands of distinct CDR3 sequences listed, approximately 68% are singletons. Germline assignment: CDR1 DFQATT and CDR2 SNEGSKA (reference sequence). V trimming: 0 bases; J trimming: 0 bases; junction bases outside the gene matches: 2. The CDR3 has 15 amino acids. This TCR derives from a woman aged 50 to 60 with non-small cell lung cancer. Sequencing was done on a sample of distant non-tumor lung tissue. The chain combines TRBV20-1 with TRBJ2-3; 8 bases align to TRBD2. The CDR3 protein is CSARDLAGSTDTQYF. The CDR3 DNA sequence: TGCAGTGCTAGAGACTTAGCGGGAAGCACAGATACGCAGTATTTT.